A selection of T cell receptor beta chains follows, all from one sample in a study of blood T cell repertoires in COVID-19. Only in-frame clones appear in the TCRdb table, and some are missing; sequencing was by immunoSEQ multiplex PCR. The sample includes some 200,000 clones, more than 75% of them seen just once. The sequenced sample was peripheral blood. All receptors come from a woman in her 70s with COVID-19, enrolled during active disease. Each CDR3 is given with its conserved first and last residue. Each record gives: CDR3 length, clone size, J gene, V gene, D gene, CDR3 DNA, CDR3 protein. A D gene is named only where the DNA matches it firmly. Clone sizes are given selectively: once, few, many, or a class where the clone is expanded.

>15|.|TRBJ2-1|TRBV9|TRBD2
TGTGCCAGCAGCGCCCGGGACTACCAGGGCAATGAGCAGTTCTTC
CASSARDYQGNEQFF
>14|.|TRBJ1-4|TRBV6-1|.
TGTGCCAGCAGTGAAATGGCCACTAATGAAAAACTGTTTTTT
CASSEMATNEKLFF
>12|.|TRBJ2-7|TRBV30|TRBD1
TGTGCCTGGAGGACAGGGGGCGACGAGCAGTACTTC
CAWRTGGDEQYF
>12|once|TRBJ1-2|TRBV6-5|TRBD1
TGTGCCAGCACCCGGACAGGGGACGGCTACACCTTC
CASTRTGDGYTF
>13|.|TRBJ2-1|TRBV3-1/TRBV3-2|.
TGTGCCAGCAGCCAAACTAGGCGGAATGAGCAGTTCTTC
CASSQTRRNEQFF
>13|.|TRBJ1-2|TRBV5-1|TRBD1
TGCGCCAGCAGCCAGACAGGGGGGTATGGCTACACCTTC
CASSQTGGYGYTF
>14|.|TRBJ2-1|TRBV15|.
TGTGCCACCAGCAGAGATCAGGGGTACAATGAGCAGTTCTTC
CATSRDQGYNEQFF
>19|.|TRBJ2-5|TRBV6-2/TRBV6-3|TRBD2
TGTGCCAGCAGTTACTCGATCGCTTTTGGAGCGGGGCCACAAGAGACCCAGTACTTC
CASSYSIAFGAGPQETQYF
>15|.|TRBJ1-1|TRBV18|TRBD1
TGTGCCAGCTCACCGGGGACAGGGATGAACACTGAAGCTTTCTTT
CASSPGTGMNTEAFF
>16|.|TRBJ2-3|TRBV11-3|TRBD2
TGTGCCAGCAGCCCTGGACTAGCGGGGGGCACAGATACGCAGTATTTT
CASSPGLAGGTDTQYF
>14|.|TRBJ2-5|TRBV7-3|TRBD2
TGTGCCAGCAGCTTCCACGGGAGGGGTGAGACCCAGTACTTC
CASSFHGRGETQYF
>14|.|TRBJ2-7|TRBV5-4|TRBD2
TGTGCCAGCAGAGCGGGAGGGGATACCTACGAGCAGTACTTC
CASRAGGDTYEQYF
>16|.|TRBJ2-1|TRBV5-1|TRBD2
TGCGCCAGCAGCTCTGGGACGGGAGGATTCCTCAATGAGCAGTTCTTC
CASSSGTGGFLNEQFF
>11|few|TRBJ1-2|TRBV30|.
TGTGCCTCATCTCGGGGTTCCGGCTACACCTTC
CASSRGSGYTF
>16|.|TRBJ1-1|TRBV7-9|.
TGTGCCAGCAGCTCTCCCCTATATCCGGGGAACACTGAAGCTTTCTTT
CASSSPLYPGNTEAFF
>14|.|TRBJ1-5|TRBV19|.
TGTGCCAGTAGTATAGGAACAGATAATCAGCCCCAGCATTTT
CASSIGTDNQPQHF
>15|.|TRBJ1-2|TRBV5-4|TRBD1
TGTGCCACCGTAGAGGGGACAGGGTTGGTCTATGGCTACACCTTC
CATVEGTGLVYGYTF
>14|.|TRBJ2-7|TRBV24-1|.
TGTGCCACCAGCGAGGAGAAACGTACCTACGAGCAGTACTTC
CATSEEKRTYEQYF
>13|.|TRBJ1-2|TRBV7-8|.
TGTGCCAGCAGCTTAGGGGCAGGCCCTGGCTACACCTTC
CASSLGAGPGYTF
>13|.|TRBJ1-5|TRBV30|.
TGTGCCTGGAGTGCTATCCCCCTTCAGCCCCAGCATTTT
CAWSAIPLQPQHF
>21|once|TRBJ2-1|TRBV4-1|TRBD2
TGCGCCAGCAGCCACTACAATGGGCGATTTTCGGCTAGCGGGGGCTACAATGAGCAGTTCTTC
CASSHYNGRFSASGGYNEQFF
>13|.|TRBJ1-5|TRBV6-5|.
TGTGCCAGCAGTTACGATAGTGGTCAGCCCCAGCATTTT
CASSYDSGQPQHF
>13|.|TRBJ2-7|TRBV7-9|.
TGTGCCAGCAGCTTAGGGACTACCTACGAGCAGTACTTC
CASSLGTTYEQYF
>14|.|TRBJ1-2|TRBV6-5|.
TGTGCCAGCAGGGGGGGGCCCTCTAACTATGGCTACACCTTC
CASRGGPSNYGYTF
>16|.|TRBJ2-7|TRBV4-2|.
TGTGCCAGCAGCCAGGAGAAGCGAATTCAACCCTACGAGCAGTACTTC
CASSQEKRIQPYEQYF
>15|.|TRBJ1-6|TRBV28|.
TGTGCCAGCAGAAGTCTAGACAGGATAAATTCACCCCTCCACTTT
CASRSLDRINSPLHF
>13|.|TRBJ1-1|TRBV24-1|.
TGTGCCACCAGTGATCCGGGGGGAACTGAAGCTTTCTTT
CATSDPGGTEAFF
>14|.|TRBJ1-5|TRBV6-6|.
TGTGCCAGCAGCCGGGAACCAAGCAATCAGCCCCAGCATTTT
CASSREPSNQPQHF
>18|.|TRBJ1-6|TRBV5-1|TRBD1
TGCGCCAGCAGCCGCCTGACCCGGGACAGGGAAGGAGGTTCACCCCTCCACTTT
CASSRLTRDREGGSPLHF
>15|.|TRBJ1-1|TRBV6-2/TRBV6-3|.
TGTGCCAGCAGTTACTTTCGCACTTTGAACACTGAAGCTTTCTTT
CASSYFRTLNTEAFF
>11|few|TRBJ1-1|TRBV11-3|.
TGTGCCAGCAGCTCAGCGAACGAAGCTTTCTTT
CASSSANEAFF
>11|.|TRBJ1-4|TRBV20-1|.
TGCAGTGCTCTTACTAATGAAAAACTGTTTTTT
CSALTNEKLFF
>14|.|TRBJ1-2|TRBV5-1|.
TGCGCCAGCAGCACGGACGGGGAGGGCTATGGCTACACCTTC
CASSTDGEGYGYTF
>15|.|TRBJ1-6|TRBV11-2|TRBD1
TGTGCCAGCAGCTTACTGGACAGGGCGAATTCACCCCTCCACTTT
CASSLLDRANSPLHF
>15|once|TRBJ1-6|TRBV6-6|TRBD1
TGTGCCAGCAGTTACTCGTCGGACAGGAATTCACCCCTCCACTTT
CASSYSSDRNSPLHF
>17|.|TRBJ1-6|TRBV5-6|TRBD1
TGTGCCAGCAGCTTGGGTGCCCGGGACAGAGGAACTTCACCCCTCCACTTT
CASSLGARDRGTSPLHF
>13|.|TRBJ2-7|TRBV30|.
TGTGCCTGGACAGGTGGATGGAACTACGAGCAGTACTTC
CAWTGGWNYEQYF
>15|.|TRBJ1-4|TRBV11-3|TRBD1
TGTGCCAGCAGCTTATTGGGACAGGCGAATGAAAAACTGTTTTTT
CASSLLGQANEKLFF
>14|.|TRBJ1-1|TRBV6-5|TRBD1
TGTGCCAGCACCGCGACAGGGACCAACACTGAAGCTTTCTTT
CASTATGTNTEAFF
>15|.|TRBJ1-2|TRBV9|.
TGTGCCAGCAGCGTAGGAACAGGGAACTCAGATGGCTACACCTTC
CASSVGTGNSDGYTF
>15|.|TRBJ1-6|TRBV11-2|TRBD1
TGTGCCAGCAGCTCCACAGGGGCGCAAAATTCACCCCTCCACTTT
CASSSTGAQNSPLHF
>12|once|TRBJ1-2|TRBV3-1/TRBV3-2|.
TGTGCCAGCAGCTACGGACAGTATGGCTACACCTTC
CASSYGQYGYTF
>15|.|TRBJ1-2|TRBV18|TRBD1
TGTGCCAGCTCACCACTGCTGGACAGGGGCTATGGCTACACCTTC
CASSPLLDRGYGYTF
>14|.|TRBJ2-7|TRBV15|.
TGTGCCACCAGCAGGGCAGGGGACCCCTACGAGCAGTACTTC
CATSRAGDPYEQYF
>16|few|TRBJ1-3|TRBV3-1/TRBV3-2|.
TGTGCCAGCAGCCAACTCGGCCCGTGGGGGGTACACACCATATATTTT
CASSQLGPWGVHTIYF
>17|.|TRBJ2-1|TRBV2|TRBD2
TGTGCCAGCAGTTGGACTAGCGGGAGGGCCGGATACAATGAGCAGTTCTTC
CASSWTSGRAGYNEQFF
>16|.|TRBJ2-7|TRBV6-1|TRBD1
TGTGCCAGCAGTGAAGCGCTGACAGGGTGGTCGACTGAGCAGTACTTC
CASSEALTGWSTEQYF
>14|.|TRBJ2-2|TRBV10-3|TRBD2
TGTGCCAGCGTACCGGGACTAGGCCACCGGGAGCTGTTTTTT
CASVPGLGHRELFF
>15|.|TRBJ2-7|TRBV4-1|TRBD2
TGCGCCAGCAGCCAAGATGGGACTAGTTTTTCCCCGCGGTACTTC
CASSQDGTSFSPRYF
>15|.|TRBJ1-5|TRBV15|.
TGTGCCACCAGCAGAGATCCGGGTGTTGATCAGCCCCAGCATTTT
CATSRDPGVDQPQHF
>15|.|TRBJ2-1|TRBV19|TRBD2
TGTGCCAGTAGTATTATGGCGGGAGGGGCGGATGAGCAGTTCTTC
CASSIMAGGADEQFF